The source of this T cell receptor (beta chain) is a study of long-term antiretroviral therapy in people with HIV. The CDR3 runs to 13 residues. In germline, CDR1 is MGHRA, CDR2 YSYEKL. V lost 6 bases and J 4 bases, leaving 10 bases between the germline ends. Running of the v3.0 immunoSEQ assay took place at survey level. TCRdb's copy holds only in-frame clones and misses some; the assay was immunoSEQ multiplex PCR. The repertoire holds roughly 30,000 clones, with approximately 83% as singletons. This TCR was sampled from a man aged 18 to 30 with HIV. The sample in question was unsorted PBMCs, obtained 0.8 years before starting antiretroviral therapy. This sequence joins TRBV4-1 and TRBJ1-5; no definite D call. CDR3 sequence (DNA): TGCGCCAGCAGAAGGGATAGTAATCAGCCCCAGCATTTT. The encoded protein is CASRRDSNQPQHF.